This T cell receptor beta chain was recovered during a study of CD8+CD57+ T cells in acquired aplastic anemia. Whole-study context: The DNA of sorted CD4+ and CD8+ cells averaged 3.2 ug. Overall study results and limits: Patients did not significantly differ from controls in CD8+ Simpson's diversity. Patients had fewer than 35 CD8+ CDR3 sequences in common with controls (the shared set).

Using genomic DNA as the template, TCR beta VDJ and CDR3 profiling was carried out. Each CDR3 protein gets one entry after TCRdb re-called the reads with MiXCR. Among around 160,000 distinct CDR3 sequences listed, around half were seen once. This CDR3 has 14 residues. Concerning this clonotype: Its matching antigen is unknown. A read error may explain this, as a much larger clone is one base away.

Before being chosen for sequencing, patients had shown CD8+CD57+ cell expansion by flow cytometry. A severe acquired aplastic anemia diagnosis applied to all patients. The rearrangement joins TRBV12-3 or TRBV12-4 to TRBJ1-1, with D uncertain. The receptor was isolated from a human donor with aplastic anemia. Sequencing was carried out using sorted CD4+, CD8+, or CD8+CD57+ T cells (not recorded which) from PBMCs. The CDR3, as DNA: TGTGCCAGCAGTCCCCCCCCAGGTCCCACTGAAGCTTTATTT. Its translation: CASSPPPGPTEALF.